This T cell receptor beta chain was retrieved from a study of response to subunit inactivated influenza vaccine. As regards this clonotype: Antigen specificity is unknown.

This CDR3 spans 17 amino acids. The V end was cut by 1 base, the J end by 4 bases, with 17 bases between. CDR1 LGHDT and CDR2 YNNKEL come from the germline V gene (reference sequence). The study's findings and limits: The authors proposed limited new T cell recruitment per seasonal influenza vaccination.

TCRdb reprocessed the RT-PCR reads with MiXCR, giving one entry per CDR3 protein. Of 280,000 or so distinct CDR3 sequences listed, 20% to 25% were seen once; the top ten hold 9.5% to 13%. This TCR derives from a man aged 50-75 years who received an inactivated influenza vaccine. The sample here was PBMCs from blood, taken less than 22 months after vaccination. V and J are TRBV3-1 and TRBJ1-3, with D possibly TRBD1 on 5 matching bases. The CDR3 reads CASSQVGDSGYGNTIYF. Here the CDR3 DNA reads TGTGCCAGCAGCCAAGTGGGGGATAGCGGGTACGGAAACACCATATATTTT.